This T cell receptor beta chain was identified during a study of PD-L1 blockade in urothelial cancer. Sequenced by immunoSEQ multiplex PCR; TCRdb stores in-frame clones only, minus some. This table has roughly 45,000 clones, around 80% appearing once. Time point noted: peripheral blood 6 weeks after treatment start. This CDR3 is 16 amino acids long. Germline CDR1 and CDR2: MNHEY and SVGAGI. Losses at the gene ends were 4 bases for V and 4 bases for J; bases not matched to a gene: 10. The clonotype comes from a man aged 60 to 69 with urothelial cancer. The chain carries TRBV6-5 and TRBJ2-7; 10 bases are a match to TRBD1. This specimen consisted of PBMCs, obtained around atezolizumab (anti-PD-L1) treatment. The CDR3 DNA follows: TGTGCCAGCAGTTCTGGTTTGATGGGACAGGGGTACGAGCAGTACTTC. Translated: CASSSGLMGQGYEQYF.